This T cell receptor beta chain derives from a study of T cell clones after liver transplantation. Using immunoSEQ multiplex PCR, the repertoire was profiled, and TCRdb retains in-frame clones only, with some absent. The sample lists under 20,000 clones, around nine tenths occurring once. V was cut by 1 base and J by 7 bases, with 5 bases left in between. The CDR3 has 12 residues. Germline CDR1 and CDR2: SEHNR and FQNEAQ (reference sequence). Concerning this clone: Its antigen is not known.

Points from the study as a whole: Post-transplant, graft-donor-reactive CD4 TCRbeta sequences in blood dropped significantly in most of the 8 subjects.

This specimen consisted of CD8+ T cells from blood, obtained before liver transplant. This rearrangement joins TRBV7-9 to TRBJ2-1; no clear D gene. The sequence derives from a human donor who received a liver transplant. CDR3 coding DNA: TGTGCCAGCAGCTTAGTCGGGAATGAGCAGTTCTTC. Its protein is CASSLVGNEQFF.